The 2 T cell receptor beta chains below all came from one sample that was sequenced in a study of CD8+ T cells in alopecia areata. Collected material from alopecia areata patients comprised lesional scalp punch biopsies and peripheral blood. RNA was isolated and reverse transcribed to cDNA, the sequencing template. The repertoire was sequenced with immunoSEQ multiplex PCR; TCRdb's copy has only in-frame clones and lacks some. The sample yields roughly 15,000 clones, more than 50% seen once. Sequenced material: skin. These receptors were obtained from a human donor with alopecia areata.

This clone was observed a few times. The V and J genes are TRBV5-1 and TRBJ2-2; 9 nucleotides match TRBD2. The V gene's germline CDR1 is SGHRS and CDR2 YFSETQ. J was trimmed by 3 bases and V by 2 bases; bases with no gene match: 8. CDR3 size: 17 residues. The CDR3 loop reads CASSLKSGRTDTGELFF. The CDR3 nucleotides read TGCGCCAGCAGCTTAAAGAGCGGGAGGACTGACACCGGGGAGCTGTTTTTT.

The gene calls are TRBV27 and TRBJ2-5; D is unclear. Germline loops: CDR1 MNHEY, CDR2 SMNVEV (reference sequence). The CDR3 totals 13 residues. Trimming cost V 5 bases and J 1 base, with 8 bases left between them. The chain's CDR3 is CASSLRVQETQYF. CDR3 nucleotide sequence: TGTGCCAGCAGTCTCCGGGTCCAAGAGACCCAGTACTTC.